The 14 T cell receptor beta chains below were found in one sample sequenced in a study of blood T cell repertoires in COVID-19. Measured with immunoSEQ multiplex PCR; TCRdb has only the in-frame clones, and not every one. In the table there are roughly 410,000 clones, roughly 90% of which are singletons. Material: peripheral blood. These receptors came from a man aged 35 to 55 with acute or convalescent COVID-19.

V is TRBV7-2 and J is TRBJ2-1; TRBD1 agrees at 7 bases. The CDR3 covers 16 residues. CDR1 is SGHTA, CDR2 FQGNSA, per germline. The V gene end was trimmed by 6 bases and the J gene end by 8 bases; junction bases not matched to a gene: 16. The DNA of the CDR3 is TGTGCCAGCAGACCCACAGGGGCCTTCTACCTAGATGAGCAGTTCTTC. Protein product: CASRPTGAFYLDEQFF.

J is TRBJ1-2 and V is TRBV27; D perhaps matches TRBD1 (6 bases). CDR1 is MNHEY, CDR2 SMNVEV, per germline (reference sequence). V lost 5 bases and J lost 6, with 13 bases in between. This CDR3 is built from 13 residues. In DNA, the CDR3 is TGTGCCAGCAGTCAAGGATCAGGGGATGGCTACACCTTC. Translating gives CASSQGSGDGYTF.

The chain links TRBV9 to TRBJ2-1, with 13 bases that match TRBD2. The ends lost 4 bases at V and 8 bases at J; junction bases unmatched: 12. In germline, CDR1 is SGDLS, CDR2 YYNGEE. This CDR3 contains 17 residues. In DNA form, the CDR3 reads TGTGCCAGCAGCCTCACCCGTACTAGCGGGGGGGCCGATGAGCAGTTCTTC. Translating it yields CASSLTRTSGGADEQFF.

The chain links TRBV28 to TRBJ2-2; 10 nucleotides align to TRBD1. This CDR3 has 17 residues. Germline V gene data show CDR1 as MDHEN and CDR2 as SYDVKM. The ends lost 4 bases at V and 3 bases at J; junction bases unmatched: 8. The CDR3 protein is CASSSQIGTGDTGELFF. The DNA for the CDR3 is TGTGCCAGCAGTTCCCAGATCGGGACAGGGGACACCGGGGAGCTGTTTTTT.

The chain employs TRBV6-5 and TRBJ2-7; possible D gene TRBD2, 5 bases. The CDR3 is 14 residues long. Trimming shortened V by 7 bases and J by 2 bases, and 15 bases separated the two germline ends. Per the germline V gene, CDR1 is MNHEY and CDR2 is SVGAGI. The CDR3 DNA sequence: TGTGCCAGCACGGGGAACGGTAAGCCCTACGAGCAGTACTTC. It specifies CASTGNGKPYEQYF.

The CDR3 DNA sequence: TGTGCCAGCATGGGGGACAGGGGATGGTACACTGAAGCTTTCTTT. Encoded protein: CASMGDRGWYTEAFF. The rearrangement uses TRBV5-6 and TRBJ1-1; 10 bases line up with TRBD1. Germline CDR1 reads SGHDT; CDR2 reads YYEEEE. The CDR3 sequence is 15 residues long. The ends lost 6 bases at V and 3 bases at J; junction bases unmatched: 8.

The chain links TRBV29-1 to TRBJ1-2; D is uncertain. CDR3 length: 11 amino acids. The V and J ends lost 6 bases and 1 base respectively, with 6 bases between them. CDR1 is SQVTM and CDR2 is ANQGSEA in the germline V gene. The CDR3 DNA is TGCAGCGTCGAGGATAACTATGGCTACACCTTC. Protein: CSVEDNYGYTF.

This sequence joins TRBV3-1 (or the pseudogene TRBV3-2) and TRBJ1-4; D possibly corresponds to TRBD1 (5 bases). The V end was cut by 1 base, the J end by 0 bases, with 9 bases between. Germline CDR1 reads LGHDT; CDR2 reads YNNKEL (reference sequence). The CDR3 is made up of 16 amino acids. The CDR3: CASSQVWGATNEKLFF. CDR3 coding DNA: TGTGCCAGCAGCCAAGTATGGGGGGCAACTAATGAAAAACTGTTTTTT.

CDR3 in DNA: TGTGCCGGGTCTGTTCGGGATTCCGGAGGCTACACCTTC. Its protein product is CAGSVRDSGGYTF. This chain joins TRBV10-3 and TRBJ1-2; D uncertain. The V and J ends lost 11 bases and 8 bases respectively, with 21 bases between them. Germline V gene lookup returns CDR1 ENHRY and CDR2 SYGVKD. This CDR3 region has 13 residues.

The rearrangement uses TRBV12-3 or TRBV12-4 and TRBJ1-1, with TRBD1 matching 9 bases. The CDR3 extends over 13 amino acids. V dropped 6 bases and J dropped 13; count of bases not matched to a gene: 12. The CDR3, as DNA: TGTGCCAGCAGCGTTCCGGGACAGGGAGTGGGTTTCTTT. It translates to CASSVPGQGVGFF.

The V and J genes are TRBV18 and TRBJ1-2; D perhaps matches TRBD1 (5 bases). The CDR3 extends over 13 amino acids. Per germline, CDR1 KGHSH and CDR2 LQKENI. V lost 5 bases and J lost 4, with 11 bases in between. The DNA of the CDR3 is TGTGCCAGCTCAGAACAGGAGTCCTATGGCTACACCTTC. Translated, it gives CASSEQESYGYTF.

V and J are TRBV19 and TRBJ2-2; 7 bases agree with TRBD2. Germline trimming cut 3 bases from V and 9 bases from J; bases unmatched to any gene: 13. The CDR3 covers 16 residues. Germline lookup yields CDR1 LNHDA and CDR2 SQIVND (reference sequence). The CDR3, as DNA: TGTGCCAGTAGTATGGTCGGCGGGGGTTACAGCAGGGAGCTGTTTTTT. As protein: CASSMVGGGYSRELFF.

The chain couples TRBV6-5 to TRBJ2-3, with TRBD2 matching 10 bases. V shed 4 bases, J shed 1 base, and the junction held 2 bases outside the gene matches. Germline-derived CDR1 and CDR2 are MNHEY and SVGAGI. CDR3 length: 15 residues. CDR3 in amino acids: CASSSGTSGTDTQYF. The CDR3 DNA reads TGTGCCAGCAGTTCCGGGACTAGCGGCACAGATACGCAGTATTTT.

The rearrangement joins TRBV5-6 to TRBJ1-5; 9 positions agree with TRBD1. CDR1 and CDR2 (germline): SGHDT, YYEEEE. Trimming cost V 3 bases and J 3 bases; bases outside gene matches: 10. This CDR3 is built from 17 residues. CDR3 amino acids: CASSSYTQGATNQPQHF. In DNA, the CDR3 is TGTGCCAGCAGCTCTTACACACAGGGGGCAACCAATCAGCCCCAGCATTTT.